Each of the 6 T cell receptor beta chains below was sequenced from the same sample in a study of shared clonotypes between healthy human individuals. This table comes from immunoSEQ multiplex PCR, and its TCRdb copy is limited to in-frame clones, with some not included. The repertoire holds around 2.1 million clones, with under 95% as singletons. Naivety among CD8 cells was defined by CD45RO negativity and positive CCR7 selection, thereby excluding terminally differentiated effector memory CD45RA+ cells. The sequenced material came from naive CD8+ T cells from PBMCs. The receptors originated from a man between 18 and 35 years old in good health. Some clones in this sample may be carry-over from other donors' samples.

V usage is TRBV25-1 and J usage is TRBJ1-4; the match to TRBD1 covers 7 bases. This CDR3 is 17 amino acids long. The V gene's germline CDR1 is MGHDK and CDR2 SYGVNS. The V segment lost 6 bases and the J segment 6 bases; nucleotides outside the gene matches: 16. In DNA form, the CDR3 reads TGTGCCAGCAGCCCCGACAGGGAGGGGAGGGTATATGAAAAACTGTTTTTT. It codes for CASSPDREGRVYEKLFF.

A word on this clone: In the same sample, other DNA sequences code for this CDR3. The rearrangement uses TRBV9 and TRBJ2-1; 10 bases fit TRBD1. The junction had 3 bases not matched to a gene; V was cut back by 0 bases and J by 6 bases. CDR3 length: 15 amino acids. Per germline, CDR1 SGDLS and CDR2 YYNGEE. Here the CDR3 DNA reads TGTGCCAGCAGCGTAGCTCGGACAGGGGGCAATGAGCAGTTCTTC. Its translation: CASSVARTGGNEQFF.

J is TRBJ1-5 and V is TRBV4-1; TRBD1 is a possible D gene (5 bases). Trimming removed 2 bases at V and 4 bases at J, with 15 bases between. CDR1 is MGHRA and CDR2 is YSYEKL in the germline V gene. This CDR3 region has 16 residues. In DNA, the CDR3 is TGCGCCAGCAGCCAATCGAATAGGACACCGAATCAGCCCCAGCATTTT. It codes for CASSQSNRTPNQPQHF.

Notes on this clone: In the same sample, other DNA sequences code for this CDR3. V and J are TRBV27 and TRBJ1-1; D perhaps matches TRBD1 (5 bases). Per germline, CDR1 MNHEY and CDR2 SMNVEV (reference sequence). Trimming removed 6 bases from V and 1 base from J, with 9 bases in between. The CDR3 extends over 13 amino acids. CDR3 sequence (DNA): TGTGCCAGCAGACCCAGGGAGAACACTGAAGCTTTCTTT. Protein product: CASRPRENTEAFF.

The rearrangement links TRBV7-9 to TRBJ1-4; D unclear. The V end was cut by 1 base, the J end by 4 bases, with 10 bases between. This CDR3 region has 15 residues. Germline V gene data show CDR1 as SEHNR and CDR2 as FQNEAQ (reference sequence). Here the CDR3 DNA reads TGTGCCAGCAGCTTAGGGGCAGCGATTAATGAAAAACTGTTTTTT. Encoded protein: CASSLGAAINEKLFF.

About this clone: Other DNA sequences within the sample encode an identical CDR3. This sequence joins TRBV6-5 and TRBJ2-1; 8 nucleotides match TRBD2. The CDR3 consists of 13 residues. Germline loops: CDR1 MNHEY, CDR2 SVGAGI. The V segment lost 2 bases and the J segment 6 bases; nucleotides outside the gene matches: 0. The CDR3 DNA reads TGTGCCAGCAGTTACCGGGGGGGCAATGAGCAGTTCTTC. This translates into CASSYRGGNEQFF.